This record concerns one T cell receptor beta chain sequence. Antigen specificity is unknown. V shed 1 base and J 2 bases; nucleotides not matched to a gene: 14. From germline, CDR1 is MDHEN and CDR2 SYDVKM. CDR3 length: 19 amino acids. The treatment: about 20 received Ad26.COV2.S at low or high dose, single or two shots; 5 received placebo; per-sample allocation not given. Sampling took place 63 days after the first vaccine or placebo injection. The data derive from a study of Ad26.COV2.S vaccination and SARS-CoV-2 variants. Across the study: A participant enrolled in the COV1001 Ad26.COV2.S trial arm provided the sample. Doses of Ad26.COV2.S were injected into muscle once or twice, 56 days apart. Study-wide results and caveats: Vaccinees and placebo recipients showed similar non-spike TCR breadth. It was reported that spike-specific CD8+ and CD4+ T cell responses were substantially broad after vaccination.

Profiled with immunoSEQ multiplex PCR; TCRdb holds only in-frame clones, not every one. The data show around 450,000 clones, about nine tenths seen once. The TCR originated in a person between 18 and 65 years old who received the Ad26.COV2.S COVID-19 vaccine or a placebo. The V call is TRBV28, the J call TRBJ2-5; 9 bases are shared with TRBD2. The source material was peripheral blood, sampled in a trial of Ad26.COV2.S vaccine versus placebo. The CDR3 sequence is CASSLSPIPVREGQETQYF. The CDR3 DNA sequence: TGTGCCAGCAGTTTATCGCCCATACCGGTGCGGGAGGGGCAAGAGACCCAGTACTTC.